The entry that follows covers one T cell receptor beta chain sequence. Its antigen is undetermined. This sample was included in a study of cytomegalovirus exposure and HLA in healthy donors. Whole-study findings and limits: One variant, a missense change in DCLRE1C, was linked in a later analysis to TCR beta V- and J-gene trimming. Testing in vitro showed three CMV-associated chains specific for CMV antigens. There was a cluster of highly shared sequence variants that was likely a sequencing artifact. In a later analysis, the majority of CMV-associated beta chains seemingly showed HLA restriction.

Trimming removed 3 bases from V and 7 bases from J, with 9 bases in between. CDR3 length: 11 amino acids. Germline V CDR1 and CDR2: DFQATT, SNEGSKA (reference sequence). A multiplex PCR was run with 60 Vbeta primers and 13 Jbeta primers. The repertoire was sequenced with immunoSEQ multiplex PCR; TCRdb's copy has only in-frame clones and lacks some. The data hold about 130,000 clones, with around four fifths observed a single time. The material sequenced was PBMCs. The chain couples TRBV20-1 to TRBJ1-1; D is undetermined. The sequence was obtained from a boy under 18 in good health and CMV-seronegative. The CDR3 DNA reads TGCAGTGCTAGCACAGCCTGTGAAGCTTTCTTT. Protein product: CSASTACEAFF.